Below, 14 T cell receptor beta chains from the same sample are listed, as sequenced in a study of shared clonotypes between healthy human individuals. Libraries were prepared by immunoSEQ multiplex PCR; TCRdb keeps only in-frame clonotypes and omits some of them. Found here are under 600,000 clones, about 96% of them singletons; the top ten hold less than 0.065%. The sample taken for sequencing was naive CD4+ T cells sorted from blood. Subset given: CD45RA+ positively selected. These receptors were obtained from a woman aged 25 to 39 in good health.

This rearrangement joins TRBV7-2 to TRBJ2-7; 8 bases align to TRBD1. The CDR3 length is 13 residues. Germline loops: CDR1 SGHTA, CDR2 FQGNSA. The V and J ends lost 3 bases and 3 bases, in that order; junction bases with no gene match: 1. The CDR3 loop reads CASSFGQGYEQYF. The DNA for the CDR3 is TGTGCCAGCAGCTTTGGACAGGGCTACGAGCAGTACTTC.

The chain links TRBV19 to TRBJ2-5; D might be TRBD1 (6 bases). The J call may not be correct, given that the DNA end is closer to TRBJ2-7. CDR3 length: 11 residues. The germline gives CDR1 LNHDA, CDR2 SQIVND (reference sequence). The CDR3 DNA reads TGTGCCAGTAGCAGGGGCGGCGAGCAGTACTTC. Translation gives CASSRGGEQYF.

A word on this clone: Germline and junction disagree at one end, which may indicate a read error. The chain is built from TRBV27 and TRBJ2-1; D may match TRBD1 or TRBD2 (5 bases each). Looked up from germline, CDR1 is MNHEY and CDR2 is SMNVEV (reference sequence). The CDR3 is 13 amino acids. CDR3 sequence reads: CATSLHGGNEQFF. CDR3 nucleotides: TGTGCCACCAGTTTACATGGGGGAAATGAGCAGTTCTTC.

This chain uses TRBV27 with TRBJ2-5, with no clear D. The J call is uncertain, as TRBJ2-7 better fits the DNA end. The CDR3 has 13 residues. Per the germline V gene, CDR1 is MNHEY and CDR2 is SMNVEV (reference sequence). CDR3 residues: CASNRQNSYEQYF. As DNA, the CDR3 is TGTGCCAGCAACCGTCAAAACTCCTACGAGCAGTACTTC.

In DNA, the CDR3 is TGTGCCAGCAGACACGACAGGGGGCTGGGCTATGGCTACACCTTC. Encoded protein: CASRHDRGLGYGYTF. The V gene is TRBV9, the J gene TRBJ1-2, with 10 bases identical to TRBD1. CDR1 and CDR2 (germline): SGDLS, YYNGEE. Trimming removed 5 bases from V and 4 bases from J; junction bases left unmatched: 8. This CDR3 region has 15 residues. Full variable domain (rest looked up from reference TRBV9 and TRBJ1-2): DSGVTQTPKHLITATGQRVTLRCSPRSGDLSVYWYQQSLDQGLQFLIQYYNGEERAKGNILERFSAQQFPDLHSELNLSSLELGDSALYFCASRHDRGLGYGYTFGSGTRLTVV.

The V call is TRBV19, the J call TRBJ1-2; the match to TRBD1 covers 7 bases. Trimming took 4 bases from V and 4 from J; bases not matched to a gene: 6. This CDR3 region has 14 residues. From germline, CDR1 is LNHDA and CDR2 SQIVND (reference sequence). CDR3 in amino acids: CASSTPGQTYGYTF. As DNA, the CDR3 is TGTGCCAGTAGTACCCCGGGACAGACCTATGGCTACACCTTC.

This chain joins TRBV28 and TRBJ2-7, with 8 bases matching TRBD1. The V gene's germline CDR1 is MDHEN and CDR2 SYDVKM. CDR3 length: 15 residues. V shed 4 bases, J shed 4 bases, and the junction held 9 bases outside the gene matches. This CDR3 is CASSYRGTGGYEQYF. In nucleotides, the CDR3 is TGTGCCAGCAGTTACCGGGGGACAGGTGGGTACGAGCAGTACTTC.

The genes are TRBV28 and TRBJ1-2, with D hard to call. Trimming cost V 10 bases and J 4 bases, with 16 bases left between them. The CDR3 contains 13 residues. Germline-derived CDR1 and CDR2 are MDHEN and SYDVKM. CDR3: CATLPSSVYGYTF. CDR3 sequence (DNA): TGTGCCACCCTGCCCTCAAGTGTCTATGGCTACACCTTC.

The rearrangement joins TRBV5-1 to TRBJ2-7; 8 bases are a match to TRBD1. CDR1 and CDR2 (germline): SGHRS, YFSETQ. V was clipped by 2 bases and J by 2 bases; unmatched bases: 9. CDR3 length equals 16 residues. The CDR3 loop reads CASSLETWTGTYEQYF. The CDR3 DNA follows: TGCGCCAGCAGCTTAGAAACATGGACAGGGACCTACGAGCAGTACTTC.

The V call is TRBV7-9, the J call TRBJ2-5; D not certain. V lost 0 bases to trimming and J lost 5 bases, with 7 bases between them. This CDR3 is built from 13 residues. CDR1 and CDR2 (germline): SEHNR, FQNEAQ (reference sequence). The chain's CDR3 is CASSLAGLETQYF. The CDR3 bases are TGTGCCAGCAGCTTAGCAGGGCTGGAGACCCAGTACTTC.

The genes are TRBV27 and TRBJ2-1, with 8 bases matching TRBD1. The V gene's germline CDR1 is MNHEY and CDR2 SMNVEV (reference sequence). The J segment lost 5 bases and the V segment lost 5 bases, leaving 8 bases of the junction unmatched. This CDR3 comprises 15 residues. CDR3 sequence: CASSLLGTGNNEQFF. The DNA of the CDR3 is TGTGCCAGCAGTCTGCTCGGGACAGGAAACAATGAGCAGTTCTTC.

This sequence joins TRBV7-2 and TRBJ2-3; a weak D match, TRBD2 (6 bases). V was shortened by 1 base and J by 2 bases, with 13 bases between the two germline ends. Germline V CDR1 and CDR2: SGHTA, FQGNSA. The CDR3 consists of 16 residues. The CDR3 nucleotides read TGTGCCAGCAGCTTAGATTCCGCGGGGTCCACAGATACGCAGTATTTT. This translates into CASSLDSAGSTDTQYF.

This clone appeared a single time. The chain couples TRBV5-5 to TRBJ2-3; unclear D gene. This CDR3 is built from 13 residues. V was clipped by 1 base and J by 4 bases, with 7 bases between them. Germline-derived CDR1 and CDR2 are SGHKS and YYEKEE (reference sequence). In DNA, the CDR3 is TGTGCCAGCAGCTTGCTTGTGGCAGATACGCAGTATTTT. Its protein product is CASSLLVADTQYF.

A remark on this clone: This sample includes further DNA sequences coding for the same CDR3. This sequence joins TRBV6-5 and TRBJ1-2; D gene ambiguous. This CDR3 contains 14 residues. In germline, CDR1 is MNHEY, CDR2 SVGAGI. The V end was cut by 0 bases, the J end by 1 base, with 6 bases between. CDR3 amino acids: CASSYSTGNYGYTF. The CDR3 DNA sequence: TGTGCCAGCAGTTACTCGACGGGTAACTATGGCTACACCTTC.